The clone carrying this TCR beta chain was recorded at least ten times. Its cognate antigen is unknown. The sample originates from a study of T cells in Graves' hyperthyroidism and ophthalmopathy. Notes on the study in general: Ophthalmopathy, which appeared later, was predicted by the model a median 6.5 months before onset.

In the ophthalmopathy cohort, Clinical Activity Score was at least 3, NOSPECS grade at least 4, and duration under 3 months. CDR1 is SGHRS, CDR2 YFSETQ, per germline. V shed 5 bases and J 5 bases; nucleotides not matched to a gene: 7. The CDR3 is 14 residues long. RNA transcripts gave rise to amplified TCR beta CDR3 regions. Primed by the HTBI set, a first-round RT-PCR was run on the TCR CDR3. TCRdb called the multiplex PCR reads again in MiXCR, with one record for every CDR3 protein. The top ten hold approximately 12% of the sample, which has around 600,000 distinct CDR3 sequences, 13% to 15% seen once.

Sequencing used blood. The clonotype originates from a woman between 50 and 59 years old with Graves' ophthalmopathy. V usage is TRBV5-1 and J usage is TRBJ2-1; 7 positions match TRBD1. CDR3 bases: TGCGCCAGCAGTCCAAGGGGGCCCAACAATGAGCAGTTCTTC. Amino acids: CASSPRGPNNEQFF.